This T cell receptor (beta chain) emerged from a study of cytomegalovirus exposure and HLA in healthy donors. Notes on the study in general: Roughly uniform depth of sequencing across donors was assumed in presence/absence analyses.

A word on this clone: The antigen is not known.

Trimming removed 7 bases from V and 3 bases from J, with 15 bases in between. Germline V gene data show CDR1 as MDHEN and CDR2 as SYDVKM. This CDR3 region has 15 residues. The PCR contained 60 Vbeta and 13 Jbeta primers. Sequenced by immunoSEQ multiplex PCR; TCRdb stores in-frame clones only, minus some. The data contain about 120,000 clones, approximately 72% of them singletons. The TCR was taken from a man aged 18 to 29 in good health and CMV-seronegative. The chain carries TRBV28 and TRBJ1-4; D call uncertain. Sequenced input: PBMCs. The CDR3 sequence: CASNRPLGANEKLFF. The CDR3 region has the DNA TGTGCCAGCAACCGCCCTTTGGGAGCTAATGAAAAACTGTTTTTT.